This TCR beta chain was sequenced in a study of blood T cell repertoires in COVID-19. Study background: There were acute and convalescent COVID-19 samples, and they came from the United States, Italy and Spain. T cells, B-cell-depleted T cells, or PBMCs supplied cDNA or gDNA.

The CDR3 length is 18 residues. V lost 0 bases to trimming and J lost 2 bases; unmatched junction nucleotides: 9. Germline-derived CDR1 and CDR2 are LGHNA and YSLEER. Source study methods: Nucleated cell counts were estimated from reference gene primer amplification. Produced via immunoSEQ multiplex PCR; TCRdb's table is partial and in-frame only. The D gene and trimming were derived from the DNA, and the V and J assignments and clone size from that table. Of about 20,000 clones detected, 70% to 80% appear once; the ten largest clones hold around three fifths. The chain is built from TRBV4-3 and TRBJ2-2; 7 bases are shared with TRBD2. The source of this sequence is a man older than 75 with acute or convalescent COVID-19. Source material: peripheral blood. The CDR3 reads CASSQEGHGGKNTGELFF. Written as DNA, the CDR3 is TGCGCCAGCAGCCAAGAGGGTCACGGGGGGAAAAACACCGGGGAGCTGTTTTTT.